A selection of T cell receptor beta chains follows, all from one sample in a study of neurological immune-mediated disorders. TCRdb recomputed calls from the 5' RACE reads with MiXCR, one row per CDR3 protein. Altogether tens of thousands of distinct CDR3 sequences are present, 3.8% being singletons, with the ten largest covering 6.5%. Sequenced sample: PBMCs. The source is a man aged 60 to 75 with multiple sclerosis. Each CDR3 is given with its conserved first and last residue. The D gene is left open where the match is weak. Clone sizes are shown as once, few, many or a size class.

v_call: TRBV6-5
d_call: -
clone_size: many
j_call: TRBJ2-7
cdr3_aa: CASSGTAPTYEQYF
cdr3_nt: TGTGCCAGCAGTGGGACGGCTCCTACCTACGAGCAGTACTTC

v_call: TRBV5-1
d_call: -
clone_size: many
j_call: TRBJ1-1
cdr3_aa: CASSFGGGYTEAFF
cdr3_nt: TGCGCCAGCAGCTTCGGGGGGGGGTATACTGAAGCTTTCTTT

v_call: TRBV20-1
d_call: -
clone_size: many
j_call: TRBJ2-5
cdr3_aa: CSASRTAKETQYF
cdr3_nt: TGCAGTGCTAGTCGGACTGCTAAAGAGACCCAGTACTTC

v_call: TRBV7-2
d_call: -
clone_size: many
j_call: TRBJ2-5
cdr3_aa: CASSLGRRGETQYF
cdr3_nt: TGTGCCAGCAGCTTGGGACGCAGAGGGGAGACCCAGTACTTC

v_call: TRBV2
d_call: -
clone_size: many
j_call: TRBJ2-2
cdr3_aa: CASSGRRAGELFF
cdr3_nt: TGTGCCAGCAGTGGCCGTCGTGCCGGGGAGCTGTTTTTT

v_call: TRBV10-3
d_call: -
clone_size: few
j_call: TRBJ1-5
cdr3_aa: CAISESTGGGGQPQHF
cdr3_nt: TGTGCCATCAGTGAGTCGACCGGGGGAGGAGGCCAGCCCCAGCATTTT

v_call: TRBV7-6
d_call: TRBD2
clone_size: many
j_call: TRBJ2-5
cdr3_aa: CASSSALTPGGAQYF
cdr3_nt: TGTGCCAGCAGCTCTGCCCTAACGCCCGGGGGGGCCCAGTACTTC

v_call: TRBV12-3/TRBV12-4
d_call: TRBD2
clone_size: many
j_call: TRBJ2-1
cdr3_aa: CASSLGDYGWGEQFF
cdr3_nt: TGTGCCAGCAGCCTGGGGGACTACGGATGGGGTGAGCAGTTCTTC

v_call: TRBV15
d_call: -
clone_size: many
j_call: TRBJ2-7
cdr3_aa: CATSRDRGGSYEQYF
cdr3_nt: TGTGCCACCAGCAGAGATCGAGGCGGCTCCTACGAGCAGTACTTC

v_call: TRBV9
d_call: -
clone_size: many
j_call: TRBJ2-3
cdr3_aa: CASSVGDTQYF
cdr3_nt: TGTGCCAGCAGCGTCGGCGATACGCAGTATTTT

v_call: TRBV4-2
d_call: TRBD1
clone_size: many
j_call: TRBJ1-5
cdr3_aa: CASSLRQGENQPQHF
cdr3_nt: TGTGCCAGCAGCCTAAGACAGGGGGAGAATCAGCCCCAGCATTTT

v_call: TRBV29-1
d_call: -
clone_size: few
j_call: TRBJ2-1
cdr3_aa: CSVSGSTTSSYNEQFF
cdr3_nt: TGCAGCGTTTCTGGGTCTACTACGAGCTCCTACAATGAGCAGTTCTTC

v_call: TRBV9
d_call: -
clone_size: many
j_call: TRBJ2-3
cdr3_aa: CASSVETDTQYF
cdr3_nt: TGTGCCAGCAGCGTAGAAACAGATACGCAGTATTTT

v_call: TRBV15
d_call: -
clone_size: many
j_call: TRBJ1-1
cdr3_aa: CATSRNENTEAFF
cdr3_nt: TGTGCCACCAGCAGAAACGAGAACACTGAAGCTTTCTTT

v_call: TRBV12-3/TRBV12-4
d_call: -
clone_size: few
j_call: TRBJ2-7
cdr3_aa: CASSYGYEQYF
cdr3_nt: TGTGCCAGCAGTTACGGATACGAGCAGTACTTC

v_call: TRBV27
d_call: -
clone_size: many
j_call: TRBJ2-2
cdr3_aa: CASSFLTDGELFF
cdr3_nt: TGTGCCAGCAGTTTTCTTACCGACGGGGAGCTGTTTTTT